The source of this T cell receptor (beta chain) is a study of T cells after yellow fever vaccination (dated by TCRdb to about 2019). Turning to the overall study: Using CD3, CD45RA, CCR7 and CD95 staining, memory subsets (EM, EMRA, CM and Tscm) were sorted on a BD FACS Aria III. Memory subsets were sorted on days 0, 15 and 45 and at 18 months following primary vaccination, and on days 0, 15 and 45 following the 30-year booster. Blood was collected at multiple timepoints before and after primary and secondary immunization, and bulk PBMC replicates and cell subsets were isolated. Bulk TCR alpha and beta repertoires were sequenced longitudinally to track T-cell clones before and after primary and booster YFV17D yellow fever vaccination. Two healthy male donors, one aged 18 to 30 and one aged 30 to 40 years, were included in the cohort. The SMART-Seq v4 Ultra Low Input RNA kit was used to prepare libraries from fractions with low cell numbers.

Via the germline V gene, CDR1 is LGHNA and CDR2 YSLEER. Including the terminal cysteine and phenylalanine, the CDR3 comprises 12 residues. Only the CDR3 portion is preserved as DNA: 36 bases, with reading frame beginning at the first base. On this clonotype: One end of the junction fails to match germline, which may point to a read error.

Paper-wide results and their limitations: Because the study included only two donors, the extent to which the findings can be generalized is limited. Compared with the primary T-cell response, the secondary T-cell response was faster but weaker, reaching its peak on day 5 rather than on day 15. FACS-sorted repertoires could contain abundant contaminating clonotypes from the bulk population, so computational filtering was required. A small share of clonotypes was detected in both CD4 and CD8 compartments, with the overlap likely arising from convergent recombination. In the sorted memory subsets on day 0, nearly all vaccine-responding clonotypes were below the level of detection. Most clones expanded after primary vaccination were re-detected after the booster (almost 97% of CD4 and approximately 89% of CD8), suggesting broad memory maintenance.

Synthesis of TCR cDNA relied on 5'RACE template switching, a step that introduced a universal primer site along with unique molecular identifiers. cDNA synthesis was primed from both the TCR alpha and TCR beta constant segments. Two PCR steps were used to amplify libraries, with sample barcodes and sequencing adapters being added in the second step. Sequencing of libraries was performed on Illumina HiSeq 2500 (2x100 bp) or NovaSeq (2x150 bp). The authors processed their data as follows. Reads were demultiplexed and collapsed into UMI consensus sequences with MIGEC, and V(D)J alignment was performed with MiXCR. Using edgeR on replicate PBMC samples, clonotypes were called vaccine-responding if FDR was below 0.01 and the log2 fold change was above 5 up to day 15. Each bulk clonotype received a CD4 or CD8 identity based on whether the sequenced CD4 or CD8 repertoire contained that clonotype at higher abundance. Clonotype frequencies in memory subsets were weighted by FACS-sorted cell numbers to estimate each clone's distribution across memory phenotypes. Clones were called with MiXCR by TCRdb after fastp trimmed the public reads at Q25, and only in-frame beta chains were retained. Rows merge per CDR3 protein into single entries with the most common DNA and genes. For this entry, the V and J calls and clone size follow TCRdb and not the study's own pipeline. The sample table shows about 4,500 distinct CDR3 sequences, and 7.8% are seen once. The top ten clonotypes cover about 65% of the sample.

The sample's treatment or condition label is to be understood as: live attenuated yellow fever vaccine strain. PBMCs were isolated from peripheral blood using a standard Ficoll-Paque protocol. For sorted memory subsets, RNA extraction was done with the RNeasy Micro Kit. The rearrangement combines TRBV4-3 with TRBJ1-2; TRBD1 could be the D gene, as 5 bases match. This clonotype originated in a man between 18 and 35 years old who received the YFV17D yellow fever vaccine. The sequenced sample was PBMCs, either bulk or a sorted T-cell subset (CD4+, CD8+, memory, or dextramer-sorted; not recorded which), obtained roughly 46 days after the first yellow fever vaccination. CDR3 loop: CAGSQGGYGYTF. The DNA is as follows: TGCGCCGGCAGCCAGGGTGGTTATGGCTACACCTTC.